Reported below is one T cell receptor beta chain. In its sample, this clonotype was seen a few times. Its antigen target is currently unknown. Per-base qualities were not stored, and no clone one base away is much larger. Sequenced on an Illumina MiSeq. TCRdb ran its own pipeline on the public reads, namely fastp trimming at Q25 and MiXCR clone calling, and kept in-frame beta chains. Rows are combined by CDR3 protein, so each entry shows the most common genes and DNA. The table for this sample lists 55,000 to 80,000 distinct CDR3 sequences; 21% of them were counted only once. Approximately 2.2% of the sample is taken by the ten largest. These data belong to a study of lung T cells in sarcoidosis with Löfgren's syndrome (dated by TCRdb to about 2017). With regard to the full study: Sarcoidosis was described as a granulomatous, mainly pulmonary disease marked by CD4+ T cell accumulation in bronchoalveolar lavage fluid. The repertoire analyses concentrated on Lofgren's syndrome patients.

Here is what the overall study found, with its caveats: The study only suggested recognition of a sarcoidosis-associated antigen, and the antigen remained putative and unidentified.

The source is a human donor with sarcoidosis (Löfgren's syndrome or another form), or a control subject (not recorded which). What was sequenced was CD4+ T cells from PBMCs.

The DNA sequence is as follows: TGTGCCAGCAGCCCGGGGAAGGGGGGGTATAATTCACCCCTCCACTTT. It translates as CASSPGKGGYNSPLHF. The chain couples TRBV28 to TRBJ1-6, with TRBD1 as a weak D call on 6 bases. The CDR1 and CDR2 encoded by the germline V gene are MDHEN and SYDVKM. The CDR3 contains 16 residues, cysteine and phenylalanine counted. Kept here is only the CDR3 DNA, which spans 48 bases and is read in frame from base 1. V and J are truncated by 6 bases and 4 bases respectively, leaving an intervening sequence of 16 bases.